A selection of T cell receptor beta chains follows, all from one sample in a study of CD8+ T cells in alopecia areata. TCRdb keeps only in-frame clones here, not all; method: immunoSEQ multiplex PCR. The sample consists of about 140,000 clones, more than 85% of them appearing once. Sequenced here: CD8+ T cells sorted from blood, sampled at week 4, from a patient treated with tofacitinib. The receptors derive from a human donor with alopecia areata. The conserved cysteine and the conserved F or W are not part of the CDR3 here. The order of the fields is J gene, V gene, CDR3 protein.

j_call: TRBJ2-7; v_call: TRBV15; cdr3_aa: ATSRNSYEQY
j_call: TRBJ2-3; v_call: TRBV6-1; cdr3_aa: ASSESLAGSTDTQY
j_call: TRBJ2-7; v_call: TRBV29-1; cdr3_aa: SVTTNVFYEQY
j_call: TRBJ2-5; v_call: TRBV27; cdr3_aa: ASSLPGQGRETQY
j_call: TRBJ2-7; v_call: TRBV7-6; cdr3_aa: ASTGGTEQY
j_call: TRBJ2-2; v_call: TRBV23-1; cdr3_aa: ASSSGTANTGELF
j_call: TRBJ2-7; v_call: TRBV27; cdr3_aa: ASSTGLAGEQY
j_call: TRBJ2-6; v_call: TRBV6-1; cdr3_aa: ASSEWARSGANVLT
j_call: TRBJ2-1; v_call: TRBV28; cdr3_aa: ASSFGTVYNEQF
j_call: TRBJ1-5; v_call: TRBV4-1; cdr3_aa: ASSQVGSNQPQH
j_call: TRBJ2-7; v_call: TRBV27; cdr3_aa: ASSEGGPYEQY
j_call: TRBJ1-1; v_call: TRBV30; cdr3_aa: AWSLGPEAF
j_call: TRBJ2-1; v_call: TRBV7-6; cdr3_aa: ASSLAVIAYSYNEQF
j_call: TRBJ2-1; v_call: TRBV2; cdr3_aa: ARGPGGNEQF
j_call: TRBJ2-1; v_call: TRBV27; cdr3_aa: ASSTNLGSYEQF
j_call: TRBJ2-7; v_call: TRBV27; cdr3_aa: ASGYSGYEQY
j_call: TRBJ2-5; v_call: TRBV4-1; cdr3_aa: ASSQAPLETQY
j_call: TRBJ1-5; v_call: TRBV18; cdr3_aa: ASSPGRIGGNQPQH
j_call: TRBJ2-3; v_call: TRBV13; cdr3_aa: ASSSGVDTQY
j_call: TRBJ2-7; v_call: TRBV6-6; cdr3_aa: ASSTGQGGDEQY
j_call: TRBJ2-1; v_call: TRBV19; cdr3_aa: AISSGGDYNEQF
j_call: TRBJ2-5; v_call: TRBV30; cdr3_aa: AWSVGNQETQY
j_call: TRBJ2-5; v_call: TRBV27; cdr3_aa: ASSAPLQETQY
j_call: TRBJ2-1; v_call: TRBV25-1; cdr3_aa: ASSAGWKGQF
j_call: TRBJ2-7; v_call: TRBV6-6; cdr3_aa: ASSGLPNEQY
j_call: TRBJ2-5; v_call: TRBV4-1; cdr3_aa: ASSQGEGWETQY
j_call: TRBJ2-1; v_call: TRBV29-1; cdr3_aa: SVEEAGGGNEQF
j_call: TRBJ2-5; v_call: TRBV11-2; cdr3_aa: ASSFRLAGAQETQY
j_call: TRBJ2-7; v_call: TRBV27; cdr3_aa: ASSYGTGFTYEQY
j_call: TRBJ2-5; v_call: TRBV27; cdr3_aa: ASSQLGTPDPQETQY
j_call: TRBJ2-7; v_call: TRBV25-1; cdr3_aa: ASSESLIFPYEQY
j_call: TRBJ1-5; v_call: TRBV27; cdr3_aa: ASSLYGDQPQH
j_call: TRBJ2-1; v_call: TRBV27; cdr3_aa: ASSPGTSGPGTYNEQF
j_call: TRBJ2-7; v_call: TRBV7-2; cdr3_aa: ASRRREGFPYEQY
j_call: TRBJ1-1; v_call: TRBV2; cdr3_aa: ASLGTSEAF
j_call: TRBJ2-4; v_call: TRBV11-2; cdr3_aa: ASSLEAENIQY
j_call: TRBJ1-1; v_call: TRBV19; cdr3_aa: ASSSGQVNTEAF
j_call: TRBJ2-7; v_call: TRBV7-9; cdr3_aa: ASSLEGGGYEQY
j_call: TRBJ2-1; v_call: TRBV10-1; cdr3_aa: ASSDGSGVQF
j_call: TRBJ1-1; v_call: TRBV27; cdr3_aa: ASSSNPDNEAF
j_call: TRBJ2-7; v_call: TRBV4-1; cdr3_aa: ASSQEGGERLDYEQY
j_call: TRBJ2-1; v_call: TRBV29-1; cdr3_aa: SVEGQVPALGWSYNEQF
j_call: TRBJ2-7; v_call: TRBV6-5; cdr3_aa: ASSYSTTGEQY
j_call: TRBJ2-1; v_call: TRBV6-6; cdr3_aa: ASSYLGSGGYNEQF
j_call: TRBJ2-1; v_call: TRBV9; cdr3_aa: ASSGFTGDFSYNEQF
j_call: TRBJ2-7; v_call: TRBV29-1; cdr3_aa: SVEQGANQY
j_call: TRBJ2-2; v_call: TRBV11-2; cdr3_aa: ASSPGTSNTGELF
j_call: TRBJ2-7; v_call: TRBV5-6; cdr3_aa: ASSPRRPYEQY
j_call: TRBJ2-7; v_call: TRBV30; cdr3_aa: AWNLQGHTYEQY